This T cell receptor beta chain was documented in a study of blood T cell repertoires in COVID-19. The wider study: Collection of acute and convalescent COVID-19 samples took place in the United States, Italy and Spain.

Self-reported history from a screening survey and questionnaire set each donor's cohort. The CDR3 has 15 amino acids. V gave up 1 base and J gave up 5 bases, with 14 bases separating them. Germline V gives CDR1 MGHRA, CDR2 YSYEKL. Study processing details: Reference gene primer amplification in the assay estimated nucleated cell counts. Sequencing was performed with immunoSEQ multiplex PCR; in TCRdb, only in-frame clones are kept and a portion is missing. V and J calls and clone size come straight from that table; D and trimming were deduced from the DNA. The data show about 360,000 clones, with roughly 86% seen just once and over 2% held by the top ten.

The sample consisted of PBMCs or T cells enriched from blood (not recorded which). The chain couples TRBV4-1 to TRBJ1-2; no definite D call. The TCR comes from a woman aged 40 to 49 with acute COVID-19. The CDR3 here is CASSQGNGVQYGYTF. The CDR3 DNA sequence: TGCGCCAGCAGCCAAGGTAACGGGGTTCAATATGGCTACACCTTC.